This TCR beta chain appears in the sequencing data of a study of cytomegalovirus exposure and HLA in healthy donors (dated by TCRdb to the late 2010s). About the full investigation: The 650 to 750 repertoires of the first cohort and the 110 or so validation repertoires were produced on the same platform, according to a later analysis. The study was designed to test whether signatures of past pathogen exposure could be identified by cataloging public T cell receptors. The study combined high-throughput TCR immunosequencing, statistical association of individual TCRs with disease status, and machine learning to predict cytomegalovirus infection status. Along with the roughly 700-subject first cohort, a separate validation cohort of some 130 different subjects was used. The paper as a whole reports these results and caveats: In both the original and validation cohorts, the classifier was reported to diagnose cytomegalovirus status with high specificity and sensitivity. Three of the identified cytomegalovirus-associated TCR beta chains were confirmed in vitro to be specific for cytomegalovirus antigens. While some public TCRs were present in many individuals, most TCR sequences turned up only very rarely across donors. In a later analysis, TCRs clustered in the first cohort were found to also tend to co-occur in the 100 to 150 validation repertoires, with over 90% of cluster scores above 0. The authors suggested that the approach could potentially be extended to other disease states and immunological phenotypes. In the study, approximately 160 TCR beta chains were listed as associated with cytomegalovirus. The validation cohort had no HLA typing available for a later analysis, so co-occurrence within that cohort was assessed over all 120 or so repertoires.

Donors formed part of the validation cohort, which comprised fewer than 150 subjects and was distinct from the first cohort of over 500 subjects. Relative to germline, V is missing 7 bases and J is missing 6 bases, with 10 bases of the junction outside any gene match. Inclusive of the bounding cysteine and phenylalanine, the CDR3 is 14 residues long. The kept DNA is CDR3 alone, 42 bases in frame from the first base. CDR1 and CDR2 are read off the germline V gene as MRHNA and SNTAGT. Libraries were made using the immunoSEQ multiplex PCR assay. In the original analysis: A statistical classification framework was built for diagnosing cytomegalovirus status from the catalog of TCR beta chain sequences. Sourced from immuneACCESS, this table was stored by TCRdb with only in-frame sequences that have V and J called. A share of the clones is absent; for the studies checked, an unresolved V gene accounts for under half, and the remainder has no known explanation. V and J calls and clone size are copied from that table; D and trimming were computed from the DNA. The sample includes some 98,000 clones, with about 90% observed a single time. The ten largest clones take up about 5.7% of the sample.

As to this clone: Its binding antigen is unknown. Base qualities are missing; no much larger clone stands one base away.

Sequenced sample: PBMCs. This receptor was identified in a man between 18 and 29 years old in good health and CMV-seropositive. The V gene is TRBV6-4 and the J gene is TRBJ2-7, with 9 central nucleotides matching TRBD2. The DNA reads as follows: TGTGCCAGCATTTCCGGGACTAGCAGGCGCGAGCAGTACTTC. It specifies CASISGTSRREQYF.